This TCR beta chain was recorded in a study of blood T cell repertoires in COVID-19. About the research overall: Spain, Italy and the United States supplied samples that represented acute and convalescent COVID-19.

As processed by the authors: Counts of nucleated cells, estimated from reference gene primer amplification, were obtained. Repertoires were generated with immunoSEQ multiplex PCR, while TCRdb's copy carries only in-frame clones and drops some. That table is the source of V, J and clone size, and D and trimming were worked out from the DNA. The table lists about 150,000 clones, 80% to 90% of them singletons. The J segment lost 1 base and the V segment lost 7 bases, leaving 7 bases of the junction unmatched. The CDR3 spans 15 residues. Germline CDR1 is SGHNT and CDR2 is YYREEE (reference sequence). The sequence derives from a human donor with acute or convalescent COVID-19. The donor label of this sample is uncertain. Sequencing input: peripheral blood. The chain is built from TRBV5-4 and TRBJ1-1; 10 nucleotides align to TRBD1. Written as DNA, the CDR3 is TGTGCCAGCGGACGACAGGGGGCAGGGAACACTGAAGCTTTCTTT. It codes for CASGRQGAGNTEAFF.